A selection of T cell receptor beta chains follows, all from one sample in a study of blood T cell repertoires in COVID-19. Measured with immunoSEQ multiplex PCR; TCRdb has only the in-frame clones, and not every one. Of 120,000 or so clones listed, around 87% are singletons. Sequencing was carried out using peripheral blood. These receptors were taken from a woman aged 60-75 years with acute or convalescent COVID-19. CDR3s include the opening cysteine and the closing phenylalanine or tryptophan. A D gene is named only where the DNA matches it firmly. Clone size is not always given. Where it is, it says once, few, many or a class for expanded clones.

>TRBD1|17|TRBV19|NA|TRBJ1-5
CASTQLVARGHNQPQHF
TGTGCCAGTACCCAGTTGGTAGCCAGGGGGCACAATCAGCCCCAGCATTTT
>TRBD1|21|TRBV18|once|TRBJ1-3
CASSLEQGAVFAPNSGNTIYF
TGTGCCAGCTCACTAGAACAGGGGGCGGTCTTCGCACCCAACTCTGGAAACACCATATATTTT
>NA|13|TRBV9|NA|TRBJ2-1
CASSVSAWNEQFF
TGTGCCAGCAGCGTATCCGCGTGGAATGAGCAGTTCTTC
>NA|15|TRBV7-6|NA|TRBJ2-5
CASSRSGGTEETQYF
TGTGCCAGCAGCCGGTCTGGAGGGACAGAAGAGACCCAGTACTTC
>TRBD2|15|TRBV19|once|TRBJ2-7
CASSLGLAENYEQYF
TGTGCCAGTAGCCTGGGACTAGCGGAGAACTACGAGCAGTACTTC
>TRBD1|14|TRBV28|NA|TRBJ1-6
CASSFGTENSPLHF
TGTGCCAGCAGTTTCGGGACAGAGAATTCACCCCTCCACTTT
>NA|13|TRBV6-5|once|TRBJ1-2
CASSPDKNYGYTF
TGTGCCAGCAGTCCGGACAAGAACTATGGCTACACCTTC
>NA|16|TRBV19|NA|TRBJ1-5
CASSFSRDIGNQPQHF
TGTGCCAGTAGTTTCAGCAGGGATATAGGCAATCAGCCCCAGCATTTT
>NA|15|TRBV6-5|few|TRBJ1-1
CASSYSGAGRTEAFF
TGTGCCAGCAGTTACTCTGGGGCAGGGAGGACTGAAGCTTTCTTT
>TRBD2|17|TRBV15|NA|TRBJ2-1
CATSRGTGSGRLNEQFF
TGTGCCACCAGCAGGGGGACGGGAAGCGGGAGGTTAAATGAGCAGTTCTTC
>TRBD1|13|TRBV2|NA|TRBJ1-5
CASSTGENQPQHF
TGTGCCAGCAGTACAGGGGAGAATCAGCCCCAGCATTTT
>NA|18|TRBV9|NA|TRBJ2-1
CASSVRTDMISSYNEQFF
TGTGCCAGCAGCGTAAGGACAGATATGATCAGCTCCTACAATGAGCAGTTCTTC
>NA|12|TRBV5-1|NA|TRBJ2-7
CASSGTRREQYF
TGCGCCAGCAGCGGGACTCGACGCGAGCAGTACTTC
>NA|19|TRBV21-1|NA|TRBJ1-6
CASSKVAGTGHMEGSPLHF
TGTGCCAGCAGCAAAGTGGCCGGGACAGGACATATGGAGGGTTCACCCCTCCACTTT
>NA|14|TRBV28|NA|TRBJ2-1
CASSLGGAANEQFF
TGTGCCAGCAGTTTAGGGGGGGCGGCAAATGAGCAGTTCTTC
>NA|14|TRBV2|few|TRBJ1-6
CASSAGLSNSPLHF
TGTGCCAGCAGTGCTGGGCTAAGCAATTCACCCCTCCACTTT
>NA|17|TRBV28|NA|TRBJ1-3
CASSLSGVPSPGNTIYF
TGTGCCAGCAGTTTATCAGGGGTTCCGTCCCCTGGAAACACCATATATTTT
>NA|14|TRBV3-1/TRBV3-2|NA|TRBJ2-2
CASSQVPFSGELFF
TGTGCCAGCAGCCAAGTCCCTTTTTCCGGGGAGCTGTTTTTT
>NA|15|TRBV3-1/TRBV3-2|NA|TRBJ1-1
CASSQGVLGVTEAFF
TGTGCCAGCAGCCAAGGAGTCTTAGGGGTCACTGAAGCTTTCTTT
>TRBD1|17|TRBV11-2|NA|TRBJ2-7
CASSARLVRTGSYEQYF
TGTGCCAGCAGCGCCCGGCTGGTCCGGACAGGCTCCTACGAGCAGTACTTC
>NA|16|TRBV18|NA|TRBJ2-2
CASSPQTITVTGELFF
TGTGCCAGCTCACCACAAACAATTACAGTCACCGGGGAGCTGTTTTTT
>NA|13|TRBV12-3/TRBV12-4|NA|TRBJ1-1
CASSLRGWAEAFF
TGTGCCAGCAGTTTAAGGGGCTGGGCTGAAGCTTTCTTT
>NA|14|TRBV9|once|TRBJ2-5
CASSSITQGETQYF
TGTGCCAGCAGCTCAATTACTCAGGGGGAGACCCAGTACTTC
>NA|15|TRBV5-1|NA|TRBJ2-5
CASSSVGSGGETQYF
TGCGCCAGCAGCTCCGTCGGGAGTGGGGGAGAGACCCAGTACTTC